The clone carrying this T cell receptor (beta chain) was seen only a few times. The data were obtained in a study of blood T cell repertoires in COVID-19. CDR3 length: 17 amino acids. Germline V gives CDR1 LGHNA, CDR2 YNFKEQ. V was trimmed by 0 bases and J by 6 bases, leaving 18 bases between them. Profiled with immunoSEQ multiplex PCR; TCRdb holds only in-frame clones, not every one. This table holds approximately 300,000 clones, 90% found once. The chain combines TRBV4-2 with TRBJ2-1; TRBD1 is a possible D gene (5 bases). This receptor was obtained from a young woman with acute COVID-19. The material sequenced was PBMCs or T cells enriched from blood (not recorded which). CDR3 residues: CASSQDLRQGFLNEQFF. For the CDR3, the DNA is TGTGCCAGCAGCCAAGATCTACGGCAGGGTTTCCTCAATGAGCAGTTCTTC.